These 8 T cell receptor beta chains were sequenced from one sample in a study of vaccination and CD4 T cells after COVID-19. The Oncomine TCR Beta short-read assay was applied to DNA of cultured CD4+ T cells. TCRdb ran MiXCR on the PCR reads and lists one entry per CDR3 protein. The sample has roughly 12,000 distinct CDR3 sequences, 76% seen once. As for treatment: approximately nine-day PBMC culture with coronavirus spike peptide pools or control peptides (ViraFEST assay). These receptors have no identified antigens. Specimen: CD4+ T cells from blood, cultured in vitro. The receptors were gathered from a human donor who had recovered from COVID-19.

This sequence joins TRBV4-1 and TRBJ2-3, with 12 positions matching TRBD2. The germline V gene encodes CDR1 MGHRA and CDR2 YSYEKL. V was pared by 4 bases and J by 2 bases, with 10 bases of the junction left unmatched. The length of the CDR3 is 18 residues. The CDR3 DNA reads TGCGCCAGCAGCCCTAGGACTAGCGGGATGGGGCCCACAGATACGCAGTATTTT. This translates into CASSPRTSGMGPTDTQYF.

The rearrangement uses TRBV28 and TRBJ1-3; D gene uncertain. This CDR3 has 13 amino acids. Trimming took off 3 bases at V and 6 bases at J, with 9 bases between the two ends. Germline-derived CDR1 and CDR2 are MDHEN and SYDVKM. CDR3 region: CASSFHPLNTIYF. In nucleotides, the CDR3 is TGTGCCAGCAGTTTTCACCCCTTAAACACCATATATTTT.

Within the sample, this clonotype is medium-sized. The chain has TRBV6-2 or TRBV6-3 and TRBJ2-5; D may match TRBD1 or TRBD2 (5 bases each). V lost 8 bases and J 4 bases, leaving 14 bases between the germline ends. The CDR3 has 13 amino acids. CDR1 and CDR2 (germline): MNHEY, SVGEGT. CDR3 coding DNA: TGTGCCAGCTGCCGGGACGCATTAGAGACCCAGTACTTC. The encoded protein is CASCRDALETQYF.

This clonotype appeared a single time. CDR3: CASSRGQVETQYF. DNA for the CDR3: TGTGCCAGCAGCCGTGGACAGGTTGAGACCCAGTACTTC. The chain couples TRBV7-9 to TRBJ2-5; 7 bases line up with TRBD1. Trimming at V came to 5 bases and at J to 5 bases, leaving 5 bases not matched to a gene. Germline V gene lookup returns CDR1 SEHNR and CDR2 FQNEAQ (reference sequence). The CDR3 is 13 residues long.

The rearrangement uses TRBV7-2 and TRBJ2-7, with D perhaps TRBD1 (5 bases). Trimming took off 5 bases at V and 4 bases at J, with 27 bases between the two ends. Germline CDR1 is SGHTA and CDR2 is FQGNSA. The CDR3 covers 18 residues. The chain's CDR3 is CASSGWGQSLPQNYEQYF. CDR3 DNA sequence: TGTGCCAGCAGCGGTTGGGGCCAGAGCCTCCCCCAAAATTACGAGCAGTACTTC.

The V gene is TRBV7-8, the J gene TRBJ2-7; 7 nucleotides align to TRBD2. V gave up 2 bases and J gave up 6 bases; unmatched junction bases: 4. This CDR3 region has 13 residues. Germline CDR1 SGHVS, CDR2 FQNEAQ. The DNA for the CDR3 is TGTGCCAGCAGCTTAACTGGGGGGGTCGAGCAGTACTTC. It yields the protein CASSLTGGVEQYF. The full variable domain, in which reference TRBV7-8 and TRBJ2-7 provide the parts outside the CDR3, is GAGVSQSPRYKVAKRGQDVALRCDPISGHVSLFWYQQALGQGPEFLTYFQNEAQLDKSGLPSDRFFAERPEGSVSTLKIQRTQQEDSAVYLCASSLTGGVEQYFGPGTRLTVT.

Relative to its sample, this clonotype is large. J is TRBJ1-6 and V is TRBV7-8; TRBD1 matches at 7 bases. Germline loops: CDR1 SGHVS, CDR2 FQNEAQ. The V and J ends lost 6 bases and 9 bases, in that order; junction bases with no gene match: 11. The length of the CDR3 is 15 residues. CDR3 region: CASRKGQSGVSPLHF. The CDR3 DNA is TGTGCCAGCAGAAAGGGACAGTCGGGGGTTTCACCCCTCCACTTT. The entire variable domain, with the rest obtained from reference TRBV7-8 and TRBJ1-6, is as follows: GAGVSQSPRYKVAKRGQDVALRCDPISGHVSLFWYQQALGQGPEFLTYFQNEAQLDKSGLPSDRFFAERPEGSVSTLKIQRTQQEDSAVYLCASRKGQSGVSPLHFGNGTRLTVT.

The V and J genes are TRBV28 and TRBJ2-7; D could derive from TRBD1 or TRBD2 (6 bases each). The ends were cut back, 7 bases at V and 4 bases at J, with 14 bases in the middle. Per germline, CDR1 MDHEN and CDR2 SYDVKM. CDR3 length: 13 residues. CDR3 in DNA: TGTGCCAGCACCTCCACGGGGGCTTACGAGCAGTACTTC. This gives the protein CASTSTGAYEQYF.